This T cell receptor beta chain was recorded in a study of cytomegalovirus exposure and HLA in healthy donors. Use of 60 Vbeta and 13 Jbeta primers characterized the PCR. The assay was immunoSEQ multiplex PCR, and TCRdb's table has in-frame clones only and misses some. The sample table sets out some 200,000 clones. As to this clone: The germline gene is not matched at one end of the junction; a read error may be the cause.

There are 14 residues in the CDR3. CDR1 is SNHLY, CDR2 FYNNEI, per germline. The receptor was isolated from a girl aged 2 to 9 in good health and CMV-seropositive. The V call is TRBV2, the J call TRBJ2-7; a weak D match, TRBD1 (6 bases). Specimen: PBMCs. In nucleotides, the CDR3 is TGTGCCGGCAGTGGGACGGGACACCCCGGCGAGCAGTACTTC. Protein: CAGSGTGHPGEQYF. Full variable domain (rest looked up from reference TRBV2 and TRBJ2-7): EPEVTQTPSHQVTQMGQEVILRCVPISNHLYFYWYRQILGQKVEFLVSFYNNEISEKSEIFDDQFSVERPDGSNFTLKIRSTKLEDSAMYFCAGSGTGHPGEQYFGPGTRLTVT.